Below, one T cell receptor (beta chain) is given with its context. Germline CDR1 is MNHEY and CDR2 is SVGAGI. Trimming removed 2 bases from V and 10 bases from J, with 12 bases in between. The CDR3 consists of 13 residues. This record comes from a study of cytotoxic CD8 clonotypes in ibrutinib-treated CLL. A 1 in 200,000 to 1 in 1 million T cell depth was the sequencing target. Sequencing used immunoSEQ multiplex PCR; TCRdb keeps in-frame clones, though not all of them. The sample has 250,000 to 350,000 clones, approximately 76% seen once. The genes are TRBV6-5 and TRBJ2-1; no reliable D call. The receptor was isolated from a human donor with chronic lymphocytic leukemia. The sequencing used PBMCs, collected at disease progression, from a patient treated with ibrutinib. CDR3 sequence: CASSYHPLWEQFF. CDR3 coding DNA: TGTGCCAGCAGTTACCACCCTCTATGGGAGCAGTTCTTC.